This TCR beta chain derives from a study of T-cell reconstitution after alpha-beta-depleted transplantation in children. Study findings and constraints: A year had passed since transplant, and T-cell counts and diversity by then came mostly from newly produced T cells. There were some patients whose high TCRbeta diversity at day 60 came from surviving recipient T cells and thymic progenitors. The study reportedly traced alpha-beta T cells about two months after transplant to several hundred expanded graft clones.

On this clonotype: Its antigen remains unknown.

Trimming shortened V by 5 bases and J by 6 bases, and 13 bases separated the two germline ends. CDR3 length: 14 residues. Unique molecular identifiers tagged the TCRbeta library. TCRdb analysed the PCR reads with MiXCR anew, one entry per CDR3 protein. The sample contains hundreds of thousands of distinct CDR3 sequences, 13% of which appear only once. The sample here was PBMCs, mostly from graft donor cells, taken 360 days after TCRalphabeta/CD19-depleted stem cell transplant. The gene calls are TRBV12-3 or TRBV12-4 and TRBJ2-2; D might be TRBD2 (6 bases). The clonotype was recovered from a male patient younger than 18 who had a stem cell transplant for acute myeloid leukemia, so the T cells may come from the graft donor. The CDR3 loop is CASSETGVAGELFF. CDR3 coding DNA: TGTGCCAGCAGTGAAACGGGGGTCGCCGGGGAGCTGTTTTTT.